The 16 T cell receptor beta chains reported below all come from one sample, sequenced in a study of blood T cell repertoires in COVID-19. Assay used: immunoSEQ multiplex PCR; TCRdb lists only in-frame clones, some missing. The sample includes about 380,000 clones, roughly 91% of them seen just once. Sequencing was done on a sample of PBMCs or T cells enriched from blood (not recorded which). These receptors were taken from a woman aged 18-30 years who had recovered from COVID-19.

The V gene is TRBV7-9, the J gene TRBJ1-1; the match to TRBD1 covers 8 bases. This CDR3 is built from 15 residues. V was clipped by 5 bases and J by 3 bases; unmatched bases: 8. Germline V CDR1 and CDR2: SEHNR, FQNEAQ (reference sequence). The CDR3 region is CASSPPTGEHTEAFF. The CDR3 bases are TGTGCCAGCAGCCCACCGACAGGGGAGCACACTGAAGCTTTCTTT. Full variable domain (missing parts from reference TRBV7-9 and TRBJ1-1): DTGVSQNPRHKITKRGQNVTFRCDPISEHNRLYWYRQTLGQGPEFLTYFQNEAQLEKSRLLSDRFSAERPKGSFSTLEIQRTEQGDSAMYLCASSPPTGEHTEAFFGQGTRLTVV.

J is TRBJ2-7 and V is TRBV29-1; 12 nucleotides agree with TRBD2. The germline gives CDR1 SQVTM, CDR2 ANQGSEA. CDR3 length: 15 amino acids. Unmatched junction bases numbered 4, after V lost 2 bases and J lost 2 bases. CDR3 nucleotide sequence: TGCAGCGTTGAAAGGCGACTAGCGGGGGCCTACGAGCAGTACTTC. Amino acid sequence: CSVERRLAGAYEQYF.

CDR3 nucleotide sequence: TGTGCCAGCACCCGGGACAATGAGCAGTTCTTC. This encodes CASTRDNEQFF. The genes are TRBV5-4 and TRBJ2-1, with D unclear. Trimming took off 6 bases at V and 5 bases at J, with 6 bases between the two ends. This CDR3 region has 11 residues. Germline V gene sequence: CDR1 SGHNT, CDR2 YYREEE (reference sequence).

The chain couples TRBV15 to TRBJ2-3; TRBD2 is a possible D gene (6 bases). Germline loops: CDR1 LNHNV, CDR2 YYDKDF (reference sequence). CDR3 length: 16 residues. V gave up 4 bases and J gave up 0 bases, with 14 bases separating them. The CDR3 sequence: CATSKQLRGSTDTQYF. The DNA of the CDR3 is TGTGCCACCAGCAAACAATTACGGGGGAGCACAGATACGCAGTATTTT.

V and J are TRBV7-2 and TRBJ2-7, with TRBD1 identical over 10 bases. With 6 bases clipped from V and 2 bases from J, the junction kept 7 bases outside the gene matches. This CDR3 contains 15 residues. The V gene's germline CDR1 is SGHTA and CDR2 FQGNSA. CDR3 protein: CASRPQGQGTYEQYF. The CDR3 DNA follows: TGTGCCAGCAGGCCGCAGGGACAGGGGACCTACGAGCAGTACTTC. Full variable domain (outside the CDR3, taken from reference TRBV7-2 and TRBJ2-7): GAGVSQSPSNKVTEKGKDVELRCDPISGHTALYWYRQSLGQGLEFLIYFQGNSAPDKSGLPSDRFSAERTGGSVSTLTIQRTQQEDSAVYLCASRPQGQGTYEQYFGPGTRLTVT.

The rearrangement joins TRBV6-6 to TRBJ1-5; no reliable D call. V was trimmed by 5 bases and J by 0 bases, leaving 17 bases between them. Looked up from germline, CDR1 is MNHNY and CDR2 is SVGAGI (reference sequence). CDR3 length equals 17 residues. The CDR3 DNA is TGTGCCAGCAGTCCCGGGGTCAGTCGCTATAGCAATCAGCCCCAGCATTTT. It encodes CASSPGVSRYSNQPQHF.

This rearrangement joins TRBV6-6 to TRBJ2-5, with D tentatively TRBD1 (5 bases). V was trimmed by 0 bases and J by 2 bases, leaving 13 bases between them. This CDR3 comprises 16 residues. Germline V lookup: CDR1 MNHNY, CDR2 SVGAGI (reference sequence). CDR3 sequence reads: CASSYSPRQLQETQYF. The CDR3 DNA is TGTGCCAGCAGTTACTCCCCGAGACAGTTACAAGAGACCCAGTACTTC.

The V gene is TRBV6-5, the J gene TRBJ2-7; D is perhaps TRBD1 (6 bases). V lost 4 bases to trimming and J lost 1 base, with 17 bases between them. This CDR3 is 16 amino acids long. The germline V gene has CDR1 MNHEY and CDR2 SVGAGI. CDR3 amino acids: CASSFLWGTPSYEQYF. CDR3 nucleotide sequence: TGTGCCAGCAGTTTCCTGTGGGGGACACCATCCTACGAGCAGTACTTC.

The chain has TRBV29-1 and TRBJ1-1; D not certain. The CDR3 contains 14 residues. The V and J ends lost 7 bases and 0 bases respectively, with 15 bases between them. Germline V gene sequence: CDR1 SQVTM, CDR2 ANQGSEA. DNA of the CDR3: TGCAGCGCCCGAACCCGGGTTCTGAACACTGAAGCTTTCTTT. As protein: CSARTRVLNTEAFF. The full variable domain, rest sourced from reference TRBV29-1 and TRBJ1-1, is SAVISQKPSRDICQRGTSLTIQCQVDSQVTMMFWYRQQPGQSLTLIATANQGSEATYESGFVIDKFPISRPNLTFSTLTVSNMSPEDSSIYLCSARTRVLNTEAFFGQGTRLTVV.

J is TRBJ1-2 and V is TRBV30; D is possibly TRBD1 (5 bases). In germline, CDR1 is GTSNPN, CDR2 SVGIG (reference sequence). Trimming shortened V by 4 bases and J by 7 bases, and 16 bases separated the two germline ends. The CDR3 runs 13 residues. The CDR3 bases are TGTGCCTGGACCCCGGGAGGGGCCGCTGGCTACACCTTC. Protein sequence: CAWTPGGAAGYTF.

This chain joins TRBV4-1 and TRBJ2-5; D may be TRBD2 (6 bases). With 4 bases removed from V and 1 base from J, the gap between germline ends came to 19 bases. The CDR3 is 17 amino acids. The germline V gene has CDR1 MGHRA and CDR2 YSYEKL. CDR3 amino acids: CASSPTSSLRGQETQYF. CDR3 nucleotides: TGCGCCAGCAGCCCTACAAGCTCTTTGCGGGGCCAAGAGACCCAGTACTTC.

The V gene is TRBV4-1, the J gene TRBJ1-2; 10 positions agree with TRBD1. The V and J ends lost 2 bases and 6 bases, in that order; junction bases with no gene match: 9. CDR1 is MGHRA, CDR2 YSYEKL, per germline. The CDR3 covers 16 residues. The CDR3 DNA reads as TGCGCCAGCAGCCAAACAAAGGGACAGGGGTTAGATGGCTACACCTTC. Translated, it gives CASSQTKGQGLDGYTF.

This clone was counted once. The sample carries other DNA sequences with the same CDR3. The chain is built from TRBV4-3 and TRBJ1-5; a possible D gene is TRBD1 (6 bases). V was clipped by 0 bases and J by 1 base, with 7 bases between them. Per germline, CDR1 LGHNA and CDR2 YSLEER. CDR3 size: 15 residues. The CDR3 here is CASSQDGGSNQPQHF. CDR3 bases: TGCGCCAGCAGCCAAGATGGGGGCAGCAATCAGCCCCAGCATTTT.

Concerning this clone itself: It is likely a read error, because the conserved phenylalanine at the end of the CDR3 is missing. No DNA is shown, since the ends of the CDR3 on it are uncertain; the CDR3 is the one TCRdb lists. J is TRBJ2-4 and V is TRBV5-8; the table names TRBD2, a call not compared with the DNA. Germline V lookup: CDR1 SGHTS, CDR2 YDEGEE. The CDR3 has 10 amino acids, counting both end residues. The CDR3 is CASFRGGLPV.

The chain combines TRBV9 with TRBJ1-4, with D hard to call. The CDR3 is 15 amino acids. V lost 2 bases and J 5 bases, leaving 13 bases between the germline ends. Germline V gene data show CDR1 as SGDLS and CDR2 as YYNGEE. This chain's CDR3 is CASSVAAGFNEKLFF. The CDR3 DNA reads TGTGCCAGCAGCGTGGCCGCGGGGTTCAATGAAAAACTGTTTTTT.

This chain links TRBV2 with TRBJ1-6, with D maybe TRBD1 (6 bases). The CDR3 covers 15 residues. Germline V lookup: CDR1 SNHLY, CDR2 FYNNEI. Trimming shortened V by 8 bases and J by 10 bases, and 21 bases separated the two germline ends. The CDR3 DNA reads as TGTGCCAGCCAGGAGGCAGGGGTGGAGAACTCACCCCTCCACTTT. This sequence encodes CASQEAGVENSPLHF.